This T cell receptor beta chain was captured by sequencing in a study of blood T cells in healthy people across ages. For every donor, a draw yielded ten milliliters of peripheral blood. Through a sample-barcoded 5' primer and a J-beta primer mix, a second PCR was run for roughly 6 to 11 cycles. One entry per CDR3 protein results from TCRdb running MiXCR on the 5' RACE reads. The sample shows 1.2 million to 1.5 million distinct CDR3 sequences, approximately 38% of them seen only once. This CDR3 is built from 15 residues. Trimming cost V 4 bases and J 5 bases, with 19 bases left between them. Looked up from germline, CDR1 is SGHRS and CDR2 is YFSETQ.

Sample: blood. The V call is TRBV5-1, the J call TRBJ2-7, with a tentative D call TRBD2 (7 bases). The TCR originated in a woman aged 18-29 years in good health. In DNA form, the CDR3 reads TGCGCCAGCAGCCCGATGGGGGGGCCACAACACGAGCAGTACTTC. This gives the protein CASSPMGGPQHEQYF.